This T cell receptor (beta chain) was recorded in a study of PD-1 blockade in mismatch repair-deficient tumors. Mismatch repair deficiency was confirmed in all patients, by PCR or immunohistochemistry. As regards this clone: A junction boundary mismatches the germline segment, possibly from a read error.

The repertoire was sequenced with immunoSEQ multiplex PCR; TCRdb's copy has only in-frame clones and lacks some. The repertoire holds approximately 50,000 clones, with around 73% as singletons. From germline, CDR1 is SNHLY and CDR2 FYNNEI. This CDR3 region has 13 residues. The chain joins TRBV2 to TRBJ2-1; perhaps TRBD2 as D (7 bases). Sequencing used peripheral blood, obtained 4 weeks after starting pembrolizumab. This sequence originates from an adult with mismatch repair-deficient cancer. As DNA, the CDR3 is TGTGCCGGCAGCGGGATCAAAGGGGGTGAGCAGTTCTTC. Its protein product is CAGSGIKGGEQFF.